Reported below is one TCR beta chain. Its antigen remains undetermined. Base qualities are not provided; no much larger clone lies one nucleotide away. The protocol used for the library was the immunoSEQ multiplex PCR assay. TCRdb mirrors the immuneACCESS table, restricted to in-frame sequences. Some clones are absent from its copies; in checked studies, under half trace to an unresolved V gene, and the reason for the others is unknown. Recorded for this sample are about 180,000 clones; about 92% of them occurred a single time. Of the sample, just over 1.4% falls within the top ten clones. This sample was taken from a study of control samples from healthy donors and cancer patients (TCRdb year 2020). The germline V gene specifies MNHNS as CDR1 and SASEGT as CDR2. V drops 1 base and J drops 12 bases, leaving 13 bases in between. The CDR3 has 13 amino acids, counting the end cysteine and phenylalanine. Only the CDR3 DNA stays, 39 bases, in frame from base 1.

This receptor was identified in a man aged 25 to 40 in good health. Recombination connected TRBV6-1 to TRBJ2-1; TRBD1 is a weak D gene call, 5 bases matching. The sample taken for sequencing was blood. The DNA is as follows: TGTGCCAGCAGTGAAGGGGGCTATGGACGGCAGTTCTTC. It is translated as CASSEGGYGRQFF.